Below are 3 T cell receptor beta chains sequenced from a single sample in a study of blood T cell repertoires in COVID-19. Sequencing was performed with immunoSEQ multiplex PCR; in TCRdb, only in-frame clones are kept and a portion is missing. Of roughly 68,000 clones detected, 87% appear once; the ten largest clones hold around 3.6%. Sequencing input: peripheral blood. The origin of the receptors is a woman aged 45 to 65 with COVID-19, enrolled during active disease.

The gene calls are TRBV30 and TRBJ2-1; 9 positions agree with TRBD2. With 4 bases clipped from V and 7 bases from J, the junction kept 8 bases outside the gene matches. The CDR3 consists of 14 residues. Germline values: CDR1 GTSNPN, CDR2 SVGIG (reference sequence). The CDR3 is CAWKGLAGGNEQFF. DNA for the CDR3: TGTGCCTGGAAGGGACTAGCAGGAGGGAATGAGCAGTTCTTC.

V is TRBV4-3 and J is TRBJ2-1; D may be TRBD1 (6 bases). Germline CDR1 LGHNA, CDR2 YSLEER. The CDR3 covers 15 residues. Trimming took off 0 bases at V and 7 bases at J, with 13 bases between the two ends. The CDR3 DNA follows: TGCGCCAGCAGCCAAGATCGTTTGGGGGCAAATGAGCAGTTCTTC. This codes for CASSQDRLGANEQFF.

CDR3 in DNA: TGTGCCAGCAGCAAACGGACTAGCGGATCCACAGATACGCAGTATTTT. Encoded protein: CASSKRTSGSTDTQYF. The J gene is TRBJ2-3, the V gene TRBV6-2 or TRBV6-3, with 10 bases aligning to TRBD2. V was clipped by 6 bases and J by 2 bases; unmatched bases: 8. CDR1 and CDR2 from the germline V gene are MNHEY and SVGEGT. This CDR3 is 16 amino acids long.